These 12 T cell receptor beta chains were all obtained from the same sample, sequenced in a study of cytomegalovirus exposure and HLA in healthy donors. TCRdb's table, derived via immunoSEQ multiplex PCR, lists solely in-frame clones and lacks some. The profile shows roughly 280,000 clones, 70% to 90% of them singletons. Sequenced: PBMCs. Every receptor here comes from a woman younger than 30 in good health and CMV-seronegative.

V gene TRBV5-1 combines with J gene TRBJ1-1, with 9 bases lining up with TRBD1. Unmatched junction bases numbered 15, after V lost 3 bases and J lost 0 bases. The CDR3 loop spans 19 amino acids. The V gene's germline CDR1 is SGHRS and CDR2 YFSETQ. The DNA for the CDR3 is TGCGCCAGCAGCTCCCGGGACAGGGAGTTTTTTTCGGTGAACACTGAAGCTTTCTTT. It encodes CASSSRDREFFSVNTEAFF.

A remark on this clone: Germline and junction disagree at one end, which may indicate a read error. The V and J genes are TRBV7-7 and TRBJ2-1; 10 bases fit TRBD1. The CDR3 spans 15 residues. Looked up from germline, CDR1 is SSHAT and CDR2 is FNYEAQ (reference sequence). In DNA, the CDR3 is TGTGCTAGCAGCCCGGGGACAGGGGTGTACAATGAGCAGTTCTTC. As protein: CASSPGTGVYNEQFF.

This rearrangement joins TRBV2 to TRBJ1-5; possible D gene TRBD1, 5 bases. Germline-derived CDR1 and CDR2 are SNHLY and FYNNEI. Trimming took off 4 bases at V and 7 bases at J, with 5 bases between the two ends. There are 11 residues in the CDR3. The CDR3 here is CASSGTQPQHF. CDR3 nucleotides: TGTGCCAGCAGTGGGACACAGCCCCAGCATTTT. The whole variable domain, filled in from reference TRBV2 and TRBJ1-5, reads EPEVTQTPSHQVTQMGQEVILRCVPISNHLYFYWYRQILGQKVEFLVSFYNNEISEKSEIFDDQFSVERPDGSNFTLKIRSTKLEDSAMYFCASSGTQPQHFGDGTRLSIL.

This clone appeared once. The gene calls are TRBV16 and TRBJ2-7; TRBD1 matches 7 bases. The CDR3 loop spans 13 amino acids. The V and J ends lost 6 bases and 3 bases, in that order; junction bases with no gene match: 5. Germline CDR1 is KGHSY and CDR2 is FQNENV. This CDR3 reads CASRGTDFYEQYF. The CDR3 DNA follows: TGTGCCAGCAGAGGGACAGATTTCTACGAGCAGTACTTC.

The chain has TRBV6-5 and TRBJ1-2; D is ambiguous. This CDR3 has 14 amino acids. Germline V gene lookup returns CDR1 MNHEY and CDR2 SVGAGI. With 0 bases removed from V and 8 bases from J, the gap between germline ends came to 13 bases. This chain's CDR3 is CASSYSNPRRGYTF. CDR3 nucleotides: TGTGCCAGCAGTTACTCGAACCCCCGGCGGGGCTACACCTTC.

This clone was observed a few times. The chain is built from TRBV25-1 and TRBJ2-1, with a tentative D call TRBD2 (6 bases). V lost 4 bases and J lost 10, with 14 bases in between. This CDR3 is 13 amino acids long. Germline CDR1 MGHDK, CDR2 SYGVNS. The CDR3 sequence: CASSGLSGQEQFF. CDR3 DNA: TGTGCCAGCAGTGGTCTTAGCGGCCAGGAGCAGTTCTTC.

The chain has TRBV4-3 and TRBJ1-2; TRBD1 matches 7 bases. The CDR3 loop spans 16 amino acids. With 2 bases clipped from V and 4 bases from J, the junction kept 10 bases outside the gene matches. CDR1 is LGHNA and CDR2 is YSLEER in the germline V gene. CDR3 amino acids: CASSQQQGLGPYGYTF. CDR3 DNA: TGCGCCAGCAGCCAACAACAGGGGTTAGGCCCCTATGGCTACACCTTC.

The chain is built from TRBV9 and TRBJ2-7, with 9 positions matching TRBD2. Trimming took 0 bases from V and 4 from J; bases not matched to a gene: 5. This CDR3 contains 15 residues. Per the germline V gene, CDR1 is SGDLS and CDR2 is YYNGEE. CDR3 amino acids: CASSVGIAGDYEQYF. CDR3 sequence (DNA): TGTGCCAGCAGCGTAGGAATAGCGGGAGATTACGAGCAGTACTTC.

The chain is built from TRBV19 and TRBJ1-1; 8 bases are a match to TRBD1. The CDR3 is made up of 15 amino acids. V was clipped by 3 bases and J by 4 bases; unmatched bases: 7. The germline V gene has CDR1 LNHDA and CDR2 SQIVND (reference sequence). The CDR3 sequence: CASSIPRGQSTEAFF. CDR3 nucleotide sequence: TGTGCCAGTAGTATTCCCAGGGGGCAGAGCACTGAAGCTTTCTTT.

This sequence joins TRBV5-5 and TRBJ1-2; 7 bases are a match to TRBD1. There are 13 residues in the CDR3. J gave up 5 bases and V 2 bases, and 3 bases lay outside the gene matches. Germline CDR1 reads SGHKS; CDR2 reads YYEKEE (reference sequence). CDR3 residues: CASSLGTAYGYTF. The CDR3 DNA reads as TGTGCCAGCAGCTTAGGGACAGCATATGGCTACACCTTC.

The chain carries TRBV30 and TRBJ2-1; possible D gene TRBD1, 6 bases. CDR3 size: 13 residues. Per the germline V gene, CDR1 is GTSNPN and CDR2 is SVGIG (reference sequence). V was trimmed by 3 bases and J by 2 bases, leaving 8 bases between them. CDR3 region: CAWSRGAYNEQFF. As DNA, the CDR3 is TGTGCCTGGAGCAGGGGTGCCTACAATGAGCAGTTCTTC.

The chain combines TRBV11-3 with TRBJ2-5, with 7 bases matching TRBD1. V trimming: 7 bases; J trimming: 5 bases; junction bases outside the gene matches: 13. CDR1 is SGHNT, CDR2 YENEEA, per germline. The CDR3 has 15 amino acids. The DNA of the CDR3 is TGTGCCAGCACCCCGGACAGGTCCTTTTGGGAGACCCAGTACTTC. Residues: CASTPDRSFWETQYF.